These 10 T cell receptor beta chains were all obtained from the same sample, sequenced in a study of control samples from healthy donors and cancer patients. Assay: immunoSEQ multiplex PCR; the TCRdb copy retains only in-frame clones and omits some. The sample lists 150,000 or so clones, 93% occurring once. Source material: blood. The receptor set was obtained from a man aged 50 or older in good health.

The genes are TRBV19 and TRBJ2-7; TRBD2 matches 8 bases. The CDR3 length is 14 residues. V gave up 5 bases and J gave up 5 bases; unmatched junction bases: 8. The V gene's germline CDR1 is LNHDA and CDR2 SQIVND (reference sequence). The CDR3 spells CASSGGLETHEQYF. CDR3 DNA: TGTGCCAGTAGTGGGGGACTAGAGACGCACGAGCAGTACTTC.

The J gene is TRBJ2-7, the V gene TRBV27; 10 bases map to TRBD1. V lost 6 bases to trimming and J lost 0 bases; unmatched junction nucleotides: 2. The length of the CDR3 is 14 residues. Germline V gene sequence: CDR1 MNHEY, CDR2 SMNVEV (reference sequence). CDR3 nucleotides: TGTGCCAGCAGCCGGGACAGGGGCTCCTACGAGCAGTACTTC. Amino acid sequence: CASSRDRGSYEQYF.

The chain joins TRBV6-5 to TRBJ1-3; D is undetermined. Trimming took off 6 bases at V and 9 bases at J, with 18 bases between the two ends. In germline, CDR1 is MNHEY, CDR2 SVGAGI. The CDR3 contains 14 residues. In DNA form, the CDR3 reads TGTGCCAGCAGCGCCTCGTGGCCAAGCGGCACCATATATTTT. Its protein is CASSASWPSGTIYF.

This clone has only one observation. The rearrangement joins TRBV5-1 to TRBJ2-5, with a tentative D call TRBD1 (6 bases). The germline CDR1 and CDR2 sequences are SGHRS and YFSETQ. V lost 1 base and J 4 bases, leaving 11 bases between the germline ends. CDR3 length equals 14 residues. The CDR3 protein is CASSLLGAIETQYF. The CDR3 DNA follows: TGCGCCAGCAGCTTGTTGGGGGCCATAGAGACCCAGTACTTC.

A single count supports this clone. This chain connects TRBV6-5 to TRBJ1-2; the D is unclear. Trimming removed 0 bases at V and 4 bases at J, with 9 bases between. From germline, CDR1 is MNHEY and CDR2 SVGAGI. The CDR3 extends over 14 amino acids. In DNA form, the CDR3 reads TGTGCCAGCAGTTACTCGCCTGGTTTCTATGGCTACACCTTC. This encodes CASSYSPGFYGYTF.

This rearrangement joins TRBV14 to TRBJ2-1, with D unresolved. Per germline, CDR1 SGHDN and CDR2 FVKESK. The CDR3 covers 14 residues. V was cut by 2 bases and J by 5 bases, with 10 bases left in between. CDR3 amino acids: CASSQNRPDNEQFF. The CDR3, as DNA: TGTGCCAGCAGCCAAAACCGACCAGACAATGAGCAGTTCTTC.

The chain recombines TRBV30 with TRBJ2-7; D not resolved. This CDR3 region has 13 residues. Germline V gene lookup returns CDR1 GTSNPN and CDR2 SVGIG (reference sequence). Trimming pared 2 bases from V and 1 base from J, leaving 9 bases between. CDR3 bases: TGTGCCTGGAGTAAAACTATGTCCTACGAGCAGTACTTC. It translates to CAWSKTMSYEQYF.

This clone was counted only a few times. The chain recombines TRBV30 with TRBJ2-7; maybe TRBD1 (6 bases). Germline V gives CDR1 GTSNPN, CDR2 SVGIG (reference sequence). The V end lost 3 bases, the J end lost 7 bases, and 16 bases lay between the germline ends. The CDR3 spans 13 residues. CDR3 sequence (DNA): TGTGCCTGGAGCCACAGGGCCGGGCTAGAGCAGTACTTC. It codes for CAWSHRAGLEQYF.

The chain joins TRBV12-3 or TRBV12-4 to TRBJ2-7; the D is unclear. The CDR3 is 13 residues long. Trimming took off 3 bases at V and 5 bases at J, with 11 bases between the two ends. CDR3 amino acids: CASSFSGVDEQYF. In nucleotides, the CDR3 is TGTGCCAGCAGTTTTAGTGGGGTCGACGAGCAGTACTTC.

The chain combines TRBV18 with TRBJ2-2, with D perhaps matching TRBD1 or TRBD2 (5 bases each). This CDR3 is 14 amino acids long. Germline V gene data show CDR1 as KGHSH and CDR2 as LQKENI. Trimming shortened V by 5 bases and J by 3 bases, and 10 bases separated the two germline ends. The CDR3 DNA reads TGTGCCAGCTCATCTCAGGGAGACACCGGGGAGCTGTTTTTT. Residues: CASSSQGDTGELFF.